This TCR beta chain was captured by sequencing in a study of T cell clonotyping in hematopoietic cell transplantation. Study-wide results and limits: Pathologically expanded recipient clonotypes increased progressively from day 30 to day 180 as diversity fell.

Data came from immunoSEQ multiplex PCR; TCRdb stores just in-frame clones and leaves some out. The sample lists roughly 3,000 clones, 80% to 90% occurring once. The CDR3 runs to 18 residues. Samples: about 28 days before transplant, then days 30, 100 and 180 after. As regards this clone: Antigen specificity is unknown.

The material sequenced was PBMCs, taken 180 days after allogeneic stem cell transplant. The chain joins TRBV21-1 to TRBJ2-1; TRBD2, the table's D call, was not compared with the DNA. TRBV21-1 is reported as a pseudogene. This sequence originates from a female patient aged 40-49 years who had an allogeneic stem cell transplant from a related donor, so T cells may come from the graft donor. Some clones in this sample may be carry-over from other donors' samples. The DNA for the CDR3 is TGTGCCAGCAGCTCCCAGGCCCTAGCGGGGACCTCCTACAATGAGCAGTTCTTC. It specifies CASSSQALAGTSYNEQFF.